This passage covers 22 T cell receptor beta chains from one sample sequenced in a study of T cell clonality in common variable immunodeficiency. Sequencing used immunoSEQ multiplex PCR; TCRdb keeps in-frame clones, though not all of them. The sample contains about 37,000 clones, none occurring once; about 1% lies in the top ten. Sequenced input: peripheral blood mononuclear cells. The receptors here all came from a person aged 18-70 years in good health.

This clone was seen many times. The sequenced fragment ends 3 residues before the CDR3 boundary, so the rest is inferred from the germline J gene. The chain is built from TRBV20-1 and TRBJ2-5; TRBD2 matches 9 bases. CDR3 length equals 12 residues. The V and J ends lost 7 bases and 1 base, in that order; junction bases with no gene match: 1. CDR1 is DFQATT, CDR2 SNEGSKA, per germline (reference sequence). The DNA read from the CDR3 is TGCAGTGGGACTAGCGCCCAAGAGACC. It yields the protein CSGTSAQET. The complete CDR3 reads CSGTSAQETQYF.

This clone was observed many times. The CDR3 end lies 3 residues beyond the end of the read and is filled in from the germline J gene. This chain connects TRBV7-2 to TRBJ1-1; 8 bases fit TRBD1. This CDR3 comprises 15 residues. V shed 4 bases, J shed 4 bases, and the junction held 8 bases outside the gene matches. Germline V gene sequence: CDR1 SGHTA, CDR2 FQGNSA. CDR3 protein: CASSSGGQGGTEAFF. Incomplete CDR3 DNA: TGTGCCAGCAGCTCCGGAGGACAGGGTGGCACTGAA.

Ten or more counts support this clone. A read error may account for a junction end that differs from germline. The covered CDR3 bases are TGCGCCAGCAGCCAAGATCAGACAAGTCTGAGAGGC. It encodes CASSQDQTSLRG. The entire CDR3 reads CASSQDQTSLRGYTF. The chain joins TRBV4-2 to TRBJ1-2; D remains ambiguous. The DNA ends 3 residues before the CDR3 does, and the rest of the CDR3 is filled in from the germline J gene. Germline CDR1 reads LGHNA; CDR2 reads YNFKEQ. This CDR3 spans 15 amino acids.

In its sample, this clone was seen many times. Sequencing ends 3 residues short of the CDR3 end; the germline J gene provides the rest. This chain links TRBV7-9 with TRBJ1-6; no definite D call. There are 15 residues in the CDR3. CDR1 SEHNR and CDR2 FQNEAQ come from the germline V gene (reference sequence). V was pared by 8 bases and J by 7 bases, with 18 bases between. CDR3 protein: CASQRGGVYNSPLHF. Partial CDR3 DNA: TGTGCCAGCCAACGGGGTGGGGTGTACAATTCACCC. The variable domain in full, completed from reference TRBV7-9 and TRBJ1-6, reads DTGVSQNPRHKITKRGQNVTFRCDPISEHNRLYWYRQTLGQGPEFLTYFQNEAQLEKSRLLSDRFSAERPKGSFSTLEIQRTEQGDSAMYLCASQRGGVYNSPLHFGNGTRLTVT.

This clone has at least ten counts. Sequencing ends 3 residues short of the CDR3 end; the germline J gene provides the rest. This rearrangement joins TRBV4-1 to TRBJ2-2; D unclear. CDR1 is MGHRA, CDR2 YSYEKL, per germline. The CDR3 contains 15 residues. Trimming removed 4 bases at V and 0 bases at J, with 9 bases between. The CDR3: CASSRVDTNTGELFF. The CDR3 bases that were read are TGCGCCAGCAGCCGCGTTGATACGAACACCGGGGAG.

This clone was recorded many times. From the germline J gene comes the end of the CDR3, since the read stops 3 residues before it. This rearrangement joins TRBV6-1 to TRBJ2-3; D is possibly TRBD2 (6 bases). The ends were cut back, 4 bases at V and 2 bases at J, with 13 bases in the middle. The length of the CDR3 is 15 residues. CDR1 and CDR2 from the germline V gene are MNHNS and SASEGT. CDR3 sequence reads: CASSVGSGSTDTQYF. Partial CDR3 DNA: TGTGCCAGCAGTGTGGGTAGCGGCTCCACAGATACG.

This clone showed up many times. The read halts 3 residues ahead of the CDR3 end, with the missing end drawn from the germline J gene. The J gene is TRBJ2-4, the V gene TRBV6-2 or TRBV6-3; D is ambiguous. Trimming left V 0 bases short and J 1 base short, with 13 bases between. This CDR3 is built from 17 residues. Germline values: CDR1 MNHEY, CDR2 SVGEGT. CDR3 sequence reads: CASSYSTVRRAKNIQYF. Incomplete CDR3 DNA: TGTGCCAGCAGTTACTCGACGGTTAGGCGGGCCAAAAACATT.

This clone was seen repeatedly, ten times or more. The read ends 3 residues early relative to the CDR3; the germline J gene fills the gap. The chain couples TRBV20-1 to TRBJ2-7; TRBD2 agrees at 8 bases. Germline CDR1 is DFQATT and CDR2 is SNEGSKA (reference sequence). There are 14 residues in the CDR3. The CDR3 loop reads CRGVDRGTRYEQYF. The CDR3 bases that were read are TGCAGGGGGGTAGATCGGGGGACTAGGTACGAG.

About this clone itself: The read stops 3 residues short of the end of the CDR3; the missing end is completed from the germline J gene. This chain links TRBV11-1 with TRBJ2-7; weak D call: TRBD1 (6 bases). The CDR3 runs 15 residues. Germline lookup yields CDR1 SGHAT and CDR2 FQDESV (reference sequence). The V end lost 2 bases, the J end lost 2 bases, and 13 bases lay between the germline ends. This CDR3 is CASSLPRGRAYEQYF. The DNA read from the CDR3 is TGTGCCAGCAGCTTACCCAGGGGAAGGGCCTACGAG. The variable domain in full, with the rest retrieved from reference TRBV11-1 and TRBJ2-7, is EAEVAQSPRYKITEKSQAVAFWCDPISGHATLYWYRQILGQGPELLVQFQDESVVDDSQLPKDRFSAERLKGVDSTLKIQPAELGDSAMYLCASSLPRGRAYEQYFGPGTRLTVT.

This clone occurred many times. The CDR3 goes on 3 residues after the read ends, and that part is filled in from the germline J gene. The chain links TRBV12-3 or TRBV12-4 to TRBJ2-3; 7 bases are a match to TRBD2. This CDR3 has 14 residues. With V trimmed by 3 bases and J by 5 bases, 5 bases remained unmatched. The sequenced part of the CDR3 DNA is TGTGCCAGCAGTTTTACTAGCGCCATAGATACG. This sequence encodes CASSFTSAIDT. The whole CDR3 sequence is CASSFTSAIDTQYF.

At least ten counts were recorded for this clone. Read coverage stops 3 residues before the CDR3 terminus; the germline J gene supplies the remainder. The chain couples TRBV5-1 to TRBJ2-3, with 7 positions matching TRBD1. CDR1 is SGHRS and CDR2 is YFSETQ in the germline V gene. The junction had 9 bases not matched to a gene; V was cut back by 0 bases and J by 8 bases. This CDR3 comprises 15 residues. CDR3 sequence: CASSLGDRAIFTQYF. CDR3 DNA, as far as it was read: TGCGCCAGCAGCTTGGGGGACAGAGCTATTTTTACG.

Many counts were recorded for this clone. Read sequence stops 3 residues before the CDR3 end, and the germline J gene provides the missing end. V gene TRBV4-1 combines with J gene TRBJ2-1; D tentatively fits TRBD1 or TRBD2 (5 bases each). Germline assignment: CDR1 MGHRA and CDR2 YSYEKL. The CDR3 is 16 residues long. V was clipped by 5 bases and J by 2 bases, with 16 bases between them. The CDR3 region is CASSTTEGNPYNEQFF. The sequenced part of the CDR3 DNA is TGCGCCAGCAGCACTACCGAGGGGAATCCCTACAATGAG.

This clone has a count of ten or more. The read ends 3 residues before the CDR3 terminus; that terminus is restored from the germline J gene. The chain is built from TRBV2 and TRBJ2-5; the match to TRBD1 covers 7 bases. Losses at the gene ends were 1 base for V and 5 bases for J; bases not matched to a gene: 7. In germline, CDR1 is SNHLY, CDR2 FYNNEI. There are 15 residues in the CDR3. Partial CDR3 DNA: TGTGCCAGCAGTGAAGGTAGAGGGGGCAGGGAGACC. It yields the protein CASSEGRGGRET. The full CDR3 reads CASSEGRGGRETQYF.

This clone was detected ten times or more. Read coverage stops 3 residues before the CDR3 terminus; the germline J gene supplies the remainder. The chain couples TRBV6-9 to TRBJ2-7; 8 nucleotides line up with TRBD1. CDR1 is MNHGY and CDR2 is SVAAGI in the germline V gene. The length of the CDR3 is 13 residues. With V trimmed by 6 bases and J by 4 bases, 5 bases remained unmatched. The sequenced part of the CDR3 DNA is TGTGCCAGCAGAGGACAGGGAAGTTACGAG. As protein: CASRGQGSYE. The whole CDR3 sequence reads CASRGQGSYEQYF.

The table lists this clone with many counts. The sequence runs out 3 residues before the end of the CDR3; the remainder is reconstructed from the germline J gene. The chain has TRBV5-1 and TRBJ2-1, with a possible D match to TRBD1 (5 bases). The ends were cut back, 1 base at V and 6 bases at J, with 17 bases in the middle. CDR3 size: 16 residues. Germline values: CDR1 SGHRS, CDR2 YFSETQ. The sequenced part of the CDR3 DNA is TGCGCCAGCAGCTTGTTTGGGGCGACCTATTCCAATGAG. Its protein product is CASSLFGATYSNE. The whole CDR3 is CASSLFGATYSNEQFF.

This clone was counted at least ten times. The sequence runs out 3 residues before the end of the CDR3; the remainder is reconstructed from the germline J gene. The chain joins TRBV12-3 or TRBV12-4 to TRBJ2-1; D is perhaps TRBD2 (6 bases). The CDR3 contains 15 residues. The V end was cut by 3 bases, the J end by 2 bases, with 11 bases between. CDR3 bases read: TGTGCCAGCAGTTTCGCTGCGGGAACCTACAATGAG. This translates into CASSFAAGTYNE. The complete CDR3 protein is CASSFAAGTYNEQFF.

This clone was counted a few times. The CDR3 here is CASSLTGKGQETQYF. The DNA read from the CDR3 is TGTGCCAGCTCGTTGACAGGAAAGGGCCAAGAGACC. J is TRBJ2-5 and V is TRBV18; maybe TRBD1 (6 bases). The read is 3 residues too short to cover the CDR3 end, so that end is filled in from the germline J gene. The CDR3 has 15 amino acids. The V end lost 6 bases, the J end lost 1 base, and 15 bases lay between the germline ends. Germline CDR1 and CDR2: KGHSH and LQKENI. The variable domain in full, with the rest retrieved from reference TRBV18 and TRBJ2-5, is NAGVMQNPRHLVRRRGQEARLRCSPMKGHSHVYWYRQLPEEGLKFMVYLQKENIIDESGMPKERFSAEFPKEGPSILRIQQVVRGDSAAYFCASSLTGKGQETQYFGPGTRLLVL.

In its sample, this clone was seen many times. The read stops 3 residues short of the end of the CDR3; the missing end is completed from the germline J gene. The chain joins TRBV4-1 to TRBJ2-2; 7 bases are shared with TRBD1. Germline V gene data show CDR1 as MGHRA and CDR2 as YSYEKL. Germline trimming cut 1 base from V and 3 bases from J; bases unmatched to any gene: 11. CDR3 length equals 18 residues. CDR3 protein: CASSQVPFKGADTGELFF. Partial CDR3 DNA: TGCGCCAGCAGCCAAGTCCCCTTTAAGGGGGCCGACACCGGGGAG.

This clone has ten or more counts. The CDR3 sequence: CASSLGQGYEKLFF. CDR3 DNA, as far as it was read: TGCGCCAGCAGCTTGGGGCAGGGGTACGAAAAA. The chain recombines TRBV5-1 with TRBJ1-4, with D tentatively TRBD1 (6 bases). The read halts 3 residues ahead of the CDR3 end, with the missing end drawn from the germline J gene. Germline loops: CDR1 SGHRS, CDR2 YFSETQ. The germline V and J ends were trimmed by 0 bases and 8 bases, with 11 bases remaining between them. The CDR3 is 14 residues long.

This clone was detected many times. Coverage ceases 3 residues before the CDR3 finishes, and the germline J gene fills in the end. The gene calls are TRBV5-1 and TRBJ2-7, with 7 bases fitting TRBD1. CDR3 length equals 13 residues. The germline V gene encodes CDR1 SGHRS and CDR2 YFSETQ. Germline trimming cut 3 bases from V and 4 bases from J; bases unmatched to any gene: 4. The CDR3 sequence is CASSWTQGYEQYF. The CDR3 bases that were read are TGCGCCAGCAGCTGGACACAGGGGTACGAG.

Ten or more counts support this clone. The read ends 3 residues before the CDR3 terminus; that terminus is restored from the germline J gene. This chain links TRBV5-6 with TRBJ1-6; 7 bases map to TRBD1. CDR1 SGHDT and CDR2 YYEEEE come from the germline V gene. The CDR3 runs 15 residues. CDR3 DNA (partial): TGTGCCAGCAGCTTGTTTTGGCAGGGGGTTCCAACC. This codes for CASSLFWQGVPT. The full CDR3 protein is CASSLFWQGVPTLHF.

With regard to this clone: The CDR3 end is not reached by the read, which stops 3 residues before it; the germline J gene fills it in. The V and J genes are TRBV7-6 and TRBJ2-1; no firm D call. The CDR3 runs to 14 residues. Trimming cost V 2 bases and J 7 bases, with 12 bases left between them. Per the germline V gene, CDR1 is SGHVS and CDR2 is FNYEAQ. The CDR3 bases that were read are TGTGCCAGCAGCTTATCGGGTACTCTGAATGAG. Translated, it gives CASSLSGTLNE. The CDR3 in full is CASSLSGTLNEQFF.